The 29 T cell receptor beta chains below were found in one sample sequenced in a study of cytotoxic CD8 clonotypes in ibrutinib-treated CLL. Sequencing was performed with immunoSEQ multiplex PCR; in TCRdb, only in-frame clones are kept and a portion is missing. Seen here are roughly 300,000 clones, 76% observed once, and the top ten hold around 6%. Sequenced here: PBMCs, sampled at disease progression, from a patient treated with ibrutinib. The source is a human donor with chronic lymphocytic leukemia.

The V and J genes are TRBV5-1 and TRBJ2-5; the D call may be TRBD1 or TRBD2 (5 bases each). Trimming pared 2 bases from V and 4 bases from J, leaving 12 bases between. CDR3 length equals 14 residues. The germline V gene encodes CDR1 SGHRS and CDR2 YFSETQ. CDR3 sequence reads: CASSFDGALETQYF. The CDR3 DNA follows: TGCGCCAGCAGCTTTGACGGGGCCTTAGAGACCCAGTACTTC.

The chain links TRBV5-6 to TRBJ2-7; D remains unclear. This CDR3 region has 13 residues. Germline V CDR1 and CDR2: SGHDT, YYEEEE. V dropped 0 bases and J dropped 4 bases, with 8 bases sitting between them. The CDR3 coding sequence is TGTGCCAGCAGCTTGGAACTGATGTACGAGCAGTACTTC. Translated, it gives CASSLELMYEQYF.

The V gene is TRBV2, the J gene TRBJ1-3, with 9 bases that match TRBD1. The length of the CDR3 is 16 residues. Looked up from germline, CDR1 is SNHLY and CDR2 is FYNNEI. Trimming removed 6 bases from V and 4 bases from J; junction bases left unmatched: 10. CDR3 in DNA: TGTGCCAGCAGCGAACAGGGGGCGCGGAAAGGAAACACCATATATTTT. Translating gives CASSEQGARKGNTIYF.

The V and J genes are TRBV6-5 and TRBJ2-5; D might be TRBD2 (5 bases). Between the trimmed V and J ends, which lost 2 bases and 5 bases, there was a span of 9 bases. Germline CDR1 reads MNHEY; CDR2 reads SVGAGI. The CDR3 totals 13 residues. Here the CDR3 DNA reads TGTGCCAGCAGTTACCGACGCGGGGAGACCCAGTACTTC. Its translation: CASSYRRGETQYF.

This chain links TRBV5-6 with TRBJ2-3; 12 bases map to TRBD2. Trimming at V came to 2 bases and at J to 6 bases, leaving 7 bases not matched to a gene. Germline lookup yields CDR1 SGHDT and CDR2 YYEEEE. The CDR3 runs 16 residues. CDR3 coding DNA: TGTGCCAGCAGCTTAGGACTAGCGGGATTATGGGATACGCAGTATTTT. Translating it yields CASSLGLAGLWDTQYF.

The chain links TRBV6-1 to TRBJ1-1, with 7 bases aligning to TRBD1. The ends lost 6 bases at V and 8 bases at J; junction bases unmatched: 9. The length of the CDR3 is 13 residues. Germline assignment: CDR1 MNHNS and CDR2 SASEGT. For the CDR3, the DNA is TGTGCCAGCAGGCGGGACAGACAGGGAGAAGCTTTCTTT. As protein: CASRRDRQGEAFF.

The V and J genes are TRBV9 and TRBJ2-3; perhaps TRBD1 as D (6 bases). Trimming pared 4 bases from V and 2 bases from J, leaving 11 bases between. Germline CDR1 reads SGDLS; CDR2 reads YYNGEE. The CDR3 spans 14 residues. CDR3 region: CASSRTAATDTQYF. The CDR3 bases are TGTGCCAGCAGCCGGACAGCCGCCACAGATACGCAGTATTTT.

This clone was counted only a few times. The chain joins TRBV2 to TRBJ2-1; TRBD1 aligns across 12 bases. CDR1 is SNHLY, CDR2 FYNNEI, per germline. The CDR3 runs 15 residues. The J segment lost 5 bases and the V segment lost 6 bases, leaving 5 bases of the junction unmatched. Written as DNA, the CDR3 is TGTGCCAGCAGAACCGGGACAGGGGGCAACAATGAGCAGTTCTTC. This translates into CASRTGTGGNNEQFF.

This clone has more than one count but fewer than ten. V gene TRBV28 combines with J gene TRBJ1-2, with TRBD1 matching over 12 bases. J lost 4 bases, V lost 3 bases, and 9 bases had no gene match. The length of the CDR3 is 17 residues. Germline V CDR1 and CDR2: MDHEN, SYDVKM. The CDR3 here is CASSLGGQGARGYGYTF. CDR3 in DNA: TGTGCCAGCAGTTTGGGGGGACAGGGGGCGCGCGGCTATGGCTACACCTTC.

This clone was observed a few times. The rearrangement uses TRBV2 and TRBJ1-2; tentatively, D is TRBD1 (5 bases). With 7 bases removed from V and 6 bases from J, the gap between germline ends came to 6 bases. This CDR3 has 10 amino acids. Looked up from germline, CDR1 is SNHLY and CDR2 is FYNNEI. For the CDR3, the DNA is TGTGCCAGCAAGGGGAATGGCTACACCTTC. Encoded protein: CASKGNGYTF.

This chain links TRBV5-1 with TRBJ1-1; D is unclear. Trimming pared 3 bases from V and 1 base from J, leaving 7 bases between. CDR1 and CDR2 (germline): SGHRS, YFSETQ. This CDR3 spans 13 amino acids. The CDR3 DNA sequence: TGCGCCAGCAGCTCGGAGCAGAACACTGAAGCTTTCTTT. Its translation: CASSSEQNTEAFF.

J is TRBJ2-4 and V is TRBV7-3; no clear D. Per the germline V gene, CDR1 is SGHTA and CDR2 is FQGTGA. The CDR3 is made up of 16 amino acids. V gave up 5 bases and J gave up 1 base, with 15 bases separating them. CDR3 DNA sequence: TGTGCCAGCAGCGCGATACGGTTGGTGGCCAAAAACATTCAGTACTTC. It translates to CASSAIRLVAKNIQYF.

This clone was recorded a few times. V usage is TRBV7-2 and J usage is TRBJ2-7, with 9 positions matching TRBD2. The CDR3 spans 15 residues. Germline CDR1 reads SGHTA; CDR2 reads FQGNSA. The V and J ends lost 5 bases and 4 bases, in that order; junction bases with no gene match: 9. Written as DNA, the CDR3 is TGTGCCAGCAGCATCTCGCGGGGGGGCCCGTACGAGCAGTACTTC. Protein product: CASSISRGGPYEQYF.

The J gene is TRBJ1-2, the V gene TRBV2; D is possibly TRBD1 (5 bases). Germline V gene data show CDR1 as SNHLY and CDR2 as FYNNEI. This CDR3 contains 14 residues. Trimming took 7 bases from V and 0 from J, leaving 12 bases between them. CDR3 in DNA: TGTGCCAGCAAAAAGCGGGGACCTAACTATGGCTACACCTTC. Its protein product is CASKKRGPNYGYTF.

This clone was counted once. The chain couples TRBV2 to TRBJ2-7, with 8 positions matching TRBD1. After removal of 6 bases from V and 4 bases from J, the junction contained 5 bases not matched to a gene. CDR3 length: 13 residues. CDR1 and CDR2 from the germline V gene are SNHLY and FYNNEI. For the CDR3, the DNA is TGTGCCAGCAGACCGACAGGGGTGTACGAGCAGTACTTC. It translates to CASRPTGVYEQYF.

The rearrangement joins TRBV10-2 to TRBJ1-2, with D unclear. CDR1 and CDR2 from the germline V gene are WSHSY and SAAADI. Trimming cost V 9 bases and J 4 bases, with 6 bases left between them. This CDR3 is 10 amino acids long. CDR3 DNA: TGCGCCAGACGGGCCTATGGCTACACCTTC. Residues: CARRAYGYTF.

The chain has TRBV7-9 and TRBJ2-1, with 10 bases fitting TRBD2. With V trimmed by 5 bases and J by 5 bases, 9 bases remained unmatched. Germline lookup yields CDR1 SEHNR and CDR2 FQNEAQ (reference sequence). This CDR3 contains 16 residues. The DNA for the CDR3 is TGTGCCAGCAGCCCGCTCGGACTAGCGGAAAACAATGAGCAGTTCTTC. Encoded protein: CASSPLGLAENNEQFF.

The gene calls are TRBV7-2 and TRBJ1-2; no clear D. CDR1 SGHTA and CDR2 FQGNSA come from the germline V gene. Between the trimmed V and J ends, which lost 1 base and 4 bases, there was a span of 10 bases. This CDR3 comprises 14 residues. The CDR3 bases are TGTGCCAGCAGCTTAGGGCCGGGCCTCTATGGCTACACCTTC. The encoded protein is CASSLGPGLYGYTF.

This clone has only a few counts. This chain uses TRBV7-2 with TRBJ2-7; D possibly uses TRBD1 or TRBD2 (5 bases each). There are 16 residues in the CDR3. The V gene lost 1 base and the J gene lost 0 bases, with 13 bases spanning the gap. The germline V gene has CDR1 SGHTA and CDR2 FQGNSA. CDR3 DNA: TGTGCCAGCAGCTTAGACCCCGGGACCCTCTCCTACGAGCAGTACTTC. Translated: CASSLDPGTLSYEQYF.

This sequence joins TRBV4-1 and TRBJ2-7, with 11 bases fitting TRBD2. The germline V gene has CDR1 MGHRA and CDR2 YSYEKL. V shed 1 base and J 9 bases; nucleotides not matched to a gene: 8. CDR3 length: 15 amino acids. The CDR3 sequence: CASSQVPSGRSGQYF. The CDR3 DNA is TGCGCCAGCAGCCAAGTTCCTAGCGGGAGGTCTGGGCAGTACTTC.

J is TRBJ1-2 and V is TRBV28, with D possibly TRBD1 on 5 matching bases. The CDR3 is made up of 15 amino acids. CDR1 is MDHEN, CDR2 SYDVKM, per germline. V was cut by 5 bases and J by 3 bases, with 16 bases left in between. CDR3 DNA: TGTGCCAGCAGTGAGGTCACACAGGCCTACTATGGCTACACCTTC. Translating it yields CASSEVTQAYYGYTF.

The rearrangement joins TRBV9 to TRBJ1-4; 8 nucleotides agree with TRBD1. The germline V gene has CDR1 SGDLS and CDR2 YYNGEE. The CDR3 is 16 amino acids. V gave up 4 bases and J gave up 8 bases; unmatched junction bases: 13. The CDR3 region is CASSPFGTGRGEKLFF. The CDR3 DNA is TGTGCCAGCAGCCCCTTCGGGACAGGACGGGGCGAAAAACTGTTTTTT.

The genes are TRBV25-1 and TRBJ1-1, with D possibly being TRBD1 (6 bases). The CDR3 contains 12 residues. CDR1 and CDR2 (germline): MGHDK, SYGVNS. V lost 6 bases and J 4 bases, leaving 9 bases between the germline ends. DNA of the CDR3: TGTGCCAGCAGACGGGGGGCCACTGAAGCTTTCTTT. Protein product: CASRRGATEAFF.

The V call is TRBV27, the J call TRBJ2-7; maybe TRBD1 (6 bases). The CDR3 runs 14 residues. Germline V CDR1 and CDR2: MNHEY, SMNVEV (reference sequence). The V gene lost 3 bases and the J gene lost 1 base, with 10 bases spanning the gap. CDR3 DNA sequence: TGTGCCAGCAGTTTGAACAGGGTTTCCTACGAGCAGTACTTC. Its translation is CASSLNRVSYEQYF.

The table lists this clone with a few counts. V and J are TRBV27 and TRBJ2-6, with D maybe TRBD2 (6 bases). V was clipped by 6 bases and J by 0 bases, with 12 bases between them. There are 16 residues in the CDR3. CDR1 and CDR2 (germline): MNHEY, SMNVEV (reference sequence). CDR3 amino acids: CASRAGTFSGANVLTF. CDR3 DNA: TGTGCCAGCAGGGCGGGAACCTTCTCTGGGGCCAACGTCCTGACTTTC.

The V and J genes are TRBV9 and TRBJ1-1; no reliable D call. The CDR3 has 13 residues. Germline V gene lookup returns CDR1 SGDLS and CDR2 YYNGEE. V was pared by 2 bases and J by 2 bases, with 7 bases between. CDR3 DNA sequence: TGTGCCAGCAGCGTCGACACTAACACTGAAGCTTTCTTT. This translates into CASSVDTNTEAFF.

J is TRBJ2-7 and V is TRBV19, with TRBD2 matching 13 bases. Germline V lookup: CDR1 LNHDA, CDR2 SQIVND (reference sequence). V lost 2 bases to trimming and J lost 3 bases; unmatched junction nucleotides: 7. The CDR3 runs 17 residues. Here the CDR3 DNA reads TGTGCCAGTAGTATAACCGGGACTAGCGGGGTACTCTACGAGCAGTACTTC. Its translation is CASSITGTSGVLYEQYF.

This sequence joins TRBV9 and TRBJ2-1, with D maybe TRBD2 (7 bases). Trimming removed 3 bases from V and 10 bases from J, with 20 bases in between. There are 15 residues in the CDR3. Per germline, CDR1 SGDLS and CDR2 YYNGEE. DNA for the CDR3: TGTGCCAGCAGCGAGATCCAGGGGCCCGGGGGGGAGCAGTTCTTC. This translates into CASSEIQGPGGEQFF.

Here the CDR3 reads CSVVPYTEAFF. The DNA of the CDR3 is TGCAGCGTTGTCCCGTACACTGAAGCTTTCTTT. The rearrangement joins TRBV29-1 to TRBJ1-1; D uncertain. The CDR3 has 11 amino acids. The germline gives CDR1 SQVTM, CDR2 ANQGSEA. Trimming took 4 bases from V and 3 from J, leaving 6 bases between them.